The 8 T cell receptor beta chains in this list originate from one sample, sequenced in a study of blood T cell repertoires in COVID-19. Libraries were prepared by immunoSEQ multiplex PCR; TCRdb keeps only in-frame clonotypes and omits some of them. The data show roughly 57,000 clones, more than 70% seen once. Sequenced input: peripheral blood. The receptors were sampled from a man aged 25 to 40 with COVID-19, enrolled during active disease.

This chain joins TRBV6-5 and TRBJ2-1; TRBD2 aligns across 12 bases. V shed 6 bases, J shed 4 bases, and the junction held 4 bases outside the gene matches. The CDR3 spans 15 residues. CDR1 and CDR2 from the germline V gene are MNHEY and SVGAGI. CDR3 amino acids: CASRMTSGGYNEQFF. DNA for the CDR3: TGTGCCAGCAGGATGACTAGCGGGGGTTACAATGAGCAGTTCTTC.

The chain uses TRBV28 and TRBJ2-1, with TRBD1 matching 7 bases. The ends lost 6 bases at V and 3 bases at J; junction bases unmatched: 5. The CDR3 runs 14 residues. Germline values: CDR1 MDHEN, CDR2 SYDVKM. The CDR3 sequence: CASSPGQNYNEQFF. The CDR3 DNA reads as TGTGCCAGCAGCCCGGGACAGAACTACAATGAGCAGTTCTTC.

The rearrangement joins TRBV5-6 to TRBJ1-5, with D hard to call. Trimming removed 2 bases at V and 4 bases at J, with 4 bases between. The CDR3 has 12 amino acids. From germline, CDR1 is SGHDT and CDR2 YYEEEE. The CDR3 DNA follows: TGTGCCAGCAGCTTATTAAATCAGCCCCAGCATTTT. Protein product: CASSLLNQPQHF.

The V gene is TRBV30, the J gene TRBJ2-7; 10 nucleotides match TRBD1. J gave up 6 bases and V 5 bases, and 7 bases lay outside the gene matches. The CDR3 is 13 residues long. CDR1 is GTSNPN, CDR2 SVGIG, per germline (reference sequence). CDR3 sequence (DNA): TGTGCCTGGGCCTCCGGGACAGGGGTCGAGCAGTACTTC. This sequence encodes CAWASGTGVEQYF.

The V and J genes are TRBV19 and TRBJ1-6; 9 nucleotides match TRBD1. V trimming: 4 bases; J trimming: 10 bases; junction bases outside the gene matches: 8. The CDR3 is made up of 15 amino acids. CDR1 and CDR2 from the germline V gene are LNHDA and SQIVND (reference sequence). This chain's CDR3 is CASSSHRDRESPLHF. CDR3 DNA: TGTGCCAGTAGTAGTCACCGGGACAGGGAATCACCCCTCCACTTT. Combining the CDR3 with reference TRBV19 and TRBJ1-6 gives the whole variable domain DGGITQSPKYLFRKEGQNVTLSCEQNLNHDAMYWYRQDPGQGLRLIYYSQIVNDFQKGDIAEGYSVSREKKESFPLTVTSAQKNPTAFYLCASSSHRDRESPLHFGNGTRLTVT.

The chain uses TRBV6-5 and TRBJ1-4, with TRBD1 matching 11 bases. The junction had 1 base not matched to a gene; V was cut back by 5 bases and J by 8 bases. Germline CDR1 and CDR2: MNHEY and SVGAGI. The CDR3 is 13 residues long. The CDR3 protein is CASSRDRGEKLFF. CDR3 nucleotides: TGTGCCAGCAGTAGGGACAGGGGGGAAAAACTGTTTTTT.

The V call is TRBV25-1, the J call TRBJ2-1; 12 bases align to TRBD2. CDR3 length: 18 residues. In germline, CDR1 is MGHDK, CDR2 SYGVNS. J was trimmed by 6 bases and V by 1 base; bases with no gene match: 10. CDR3 bases: TGTGCCAGCAGTGAATTGGGAGCGGGACTAGCGGGCTTCAATGAGCAGTTCTTC. Translating it yields CASSELGAGLAGFNEQFF.

This clone was seen just once. This CDR3 reads CASSHAGLGTEAFF. The CDR3, as DNA: TGCGCCAGCAGCCACGCGGGGTTGGGCACTGAAGCTTTCTTT. V usage is TRBV4-1 and J usage is TRBJ1-1; D unclear. The CDR3 is made up of 14 amino acids. Germline V lookup: CDR1 MGHRA, CDR2 YSYEKL. Trimming removed 3 bases from V and 4 bases from J, with 12 bases in between.